This T cell receptor (beta chain) originates from a study of cytomegalovirus exposure and HLA in healthy donors. Study-wide results and limits: Overall, around 160 TCR beta chains were annotated as cytomegalovirus-associated. CMV serostatus was the only recorded immune exposure for donors.

Primers for the PCR totalled 60 Vbeta and 13 Jbeta. Using immunoSEQ multiplex PCR, the repertoire was profiled, and TCRdb retains in-frame clones only, with some absent. The listing contains roughly 60,000 clones. The CDR3 totals 15 residues. The V and J ends lost 1 base and 5 bases respectively, with 12 bases between them. The V gene's germline CDR1 is MNHNS and CDR2 SASEGT. Regarding donors, all were healthy bone marrow donors. Note on this clone: Antigen unknown.

The sequencing input was PBMCs. The rearrangement joins TRBV6-1 to TRBJ2-1, with D perhaps TRBD2 (6 bases). The clonotype was recovered from a woman aged 18-35 years in good health and CMV-seronegative. In nucleotides, the CDR3 is TGTGCCAGCAGTGAAGAGGACTACCTCAACAATGAGCAGTTCTTC. It translates to CASSEEDYLNNEQFF.